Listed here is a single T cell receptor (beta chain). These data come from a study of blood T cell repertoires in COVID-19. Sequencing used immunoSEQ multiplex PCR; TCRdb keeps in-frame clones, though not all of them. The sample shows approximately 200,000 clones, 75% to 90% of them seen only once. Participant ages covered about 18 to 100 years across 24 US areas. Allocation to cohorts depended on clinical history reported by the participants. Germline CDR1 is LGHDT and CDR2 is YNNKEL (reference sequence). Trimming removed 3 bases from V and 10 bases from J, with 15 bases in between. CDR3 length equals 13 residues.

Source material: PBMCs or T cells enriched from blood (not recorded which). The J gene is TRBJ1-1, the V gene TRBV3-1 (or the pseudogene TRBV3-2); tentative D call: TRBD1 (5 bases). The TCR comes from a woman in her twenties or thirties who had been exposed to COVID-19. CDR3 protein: CASSQGAGLGAFF. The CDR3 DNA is TGTGCCAGCAGCCAGGGTGCAGGGTTAGGAGCTTTCTTT.